The following is a T cell receptor (beta chain) sequence with its context. The antigen remains undetermined. This sample is part of a study of vaccination effects on CD4 cells after COVID-19. Study-wide context: Two doses of either BNT162b2 or mRNA-1273 were given to each participant.

V was clipped by 6 bases and J by 1 base, with 13 bases between them. This CDR3 spans 15 amino acids. CDR1 and CDR2 from the germline V gene are LNHDA and SQIVND (reference sequence). Sequencing in the ViraFEST assay came after antigen-specific CD4+ T cells had been expanded with viral peptide pools, which were used to stimulate PBMC. Cultured cells yielded isolated CD4+ T cells after 10 days. Vaccine recipients had no previous SARS-CoV-2 infection; their nucleocapsid antibodies were negative. PBMC cultures contained about 1.9 million cells per well, 7.5 to 10 IU/ml IL-2 and approximately 9.4 ug/ml peptides. Data came from immunoSEQ multiplex PCR; TCRdb stores just in-frame clones and leaves some out. The data show about 28,000 clones, with more than 70% seen just once and around 30% held by the top ten. Study-wide results and caveats: Among infection- and vaccine-induced clones, marked clonal contraction occurred late after vaccination. Vaccine-induced clones in healthy vaccinees cross-reacted with common cold coronaviruses in only 1 of 255 cases.

This chain connects TRBV19 to TRBJ1-3; D perhaps matches TRBD1 (6 bases). Specimen: CD4+ T cells from PBMCs cultured with SARS-CoV-2 spike peptides, collected before COVID-19 vaccination. The clonotype comes from a human donor who received a COVID-19 vaccine. DNA of the CDR3: TGTGCCAGTAGACAGGGCTCATGGTCTGGAAACACCATATATTTT. Its protein product is CASRQGSWSGNTIYF.